Listed below are T cell receptor beta chains from one sample, sequenced in a study of T cell clones after liver transplantation. The protocol was immunoSEQ multiplex PCR, while the TCRdb copy is restricted to in-frame clones and leaves out a portion. The sample contains about 47,000 clones, about 86% of which appear only once. This specimen was CD8+ T cells from blood, taken 12 months after liver transplant. These receptor sequences come from a human patient who received a liver transplant. Part of the T cells may come from the graft donor. Each CDR3 is given with its conserved first and last residue. The D gene is left open where the match is weak. A clone size is listed for some rows: how often the clone was seen (once, few, many), or a class if it is expanded.

J gene: TRBJ2-2; clone size: -; D gene: TRBD1; V gene: TRBV29-1; CDR3 DNA: TGCAGCGTAGACAGGGAGTCCGGGGAGCTGTTTTTT; CDR3 protein: CSVDRESGELFF
J gene: TRBJ2-3; clone size: -; D gene: TRBD2; V gene: TRBV28; CDR3 DNA: TGTGCCAGCAGGATGACTAGCGGGAGGATGTATACGCAGTATTTT; CDR3 protein: CASRMTSGRMYTQYF
J gene: TRBJ2-5; clone size: -; D gene: -; V gene: TRBV7-6; CDR3 DNA: TGTGCCAGCAGCTCCGGGACGGGACAAGAGACCCAGTACTTC; CDR3 protein: CASSSGTGQETQYF
J gene: TRBJ2-7; clone size: -; D gene: -; V gene: TRBV13; CDR3 DNA: TGTGCCAGCAGCTTAACAGGTAACTACGAGCAGTACTTC; CDR3 protein: CASSLTGNYEQYF
J gene: TRBJ1-3; clone size: -; D gene: TRBD1; V gene: TRBV7-9; CDR3 DNA: TGTGCCAGCAGCCGTTACAGGGGAGAAGGTGGAAACACCATATATTTT; CDR3 protein: CASSRYRGEGGNTIYF
J gene: TRBJ2-1; clone size: -; D gene: -; V gene: TRBV28; CDR3 DNA: TGTGCCAGCAGCCCCAAGCGGGTTACCTACAATGAGCAGTTCTTC; CDR3 protein: CASSPKRVTYNEQFF
J gene: TRBJ1-5; clone size: few; D gene: -; V gene: TRBV9; CDR3 DNA: TGTGCCAGCAGCAGGGGTTACAATCAGCCCCAGCATTTT; CDR3 protein: CASSRGYNQPQHF
J gene: TRBJ2-7; clone size: -; D gene: -; V gene: TRBV10-3; CDR3 DNA: TGTGCCATCAGGTGGGAGGAGAGCTCCTACGAGCAGTACTTC; CDR3 protein: CAIRWEESSYEQYF
J gene: TRBJ1-2; clone size: -; D gene: -; V gene: TRBV29-1; CDR3 DNA: TGCAGCGTCACGGAGACAGCTAATGGCTACACCTTC; CDR3 protein: CSVTETANGYTF
J gene: TRBJ2-2; clone size: -; D gene: -; V gene: TRBV28; CDR3 DNA: TGTGCCAGCAGATCGGGAGTTGCTGGGGAGCTGTTTTTT; CDR3 protein: CASRSGVAGELFF
J gene: TRBJ2-5; clone size: -; D gene: TRBD2; V gene: TRBV28; CDR3 DNA: TGTGCCGGGTCGGGGGGGTTTGGCGGAGAGACCCAGTACTTC; CDR3 protein: CAGSGGFGGETQYF
J gene: TRBJ2-7; clone size: -; D gene: -; V gene: TRBV27; CDR3 DNA: TGTGCCAGCAGGTTTTTGGGAGGTAGGGGCGAGCAGTACTTC; CDR3 protein: CASRFLGGRGEQYF
J gene: TRBJ2-2; clone size: -; D gene: -; V gene: TRBV27; CDR3 DNA: TGTGCCAGCAGCCTCGAAACCGGGGAGCTGTTTTTT; CDR3 protein: CASSLETGELFF
J gene: TRBJ2-1; clone size: -; D gene: -; V gene: TRBV6-5; CDR3 DNA: TGTGCCAGCCAACCGGGGCCGATTTATGAGCAGTTCTTC; CDR3 protein: CASQPGPIYEQFF
J gene: TRBJ2-7; clone size: -; D gene: TRBD2; V gene: TRBV27; CDR3 DNA: TGTGCCAGCAGCATACTAGCGGGAGAGAGCGAGCAGTACTTC; CDR3 protein: CASSILAGESEQYF